The 3 T cell receptor beta chains listed next were all sequenced from one sample in a study of T cell changes during pregnancy in multiple sclerosis. Data came from immunoSEQ multiplex PCR; TCRdb stores just in-frame clones and leaves some out. The table shows 100,000 or so clones, with 94% occurring only once. Sequencing was performed on peripheral blood, taken after pregnancy. Receptors originate from a female donor in good health, enrolled as a control in a pregnancy study.

This clone has only a few counts. The chain recombines TRBV7-9 with TRBJ2-7, with TRBD1 matching 7 bases. Germline V CDR1 and CDR2: SEHNR, FQNEAQ (reference sequence). The trim removed 5 bases at V and 2 bases at J, leaving 6 bases unmatched. This CDR3 has 14 residues. The CDR3 nucleotides are TGTGCCAGCAGCCGTGACAGGGCGACCTACGAGCAGTACTTC. Translated, it gives CASSRDRATYEQYF. The full variable domain, with the rest looked up from reference TRBV7-9 and TRBJ2-7, is DTGVSQNPRHKITKRGQNVTFRCDPISEHNRLYWYRQTLGQGPEFLTYFQNEAQLEKSRLLSDRFSAERPKGSFSTLEIQRTEQGDSAMYLCASSRDRATYEQYFGPGTRLTVT.

This clone appeared once. This sequence joins TRBV9 and TRBJ2-1, with 9 positions matching TRBD2. Germline trimming cut 3 bases from V and 3 bases from J; bases unmatched to any gene: 7. Germline values: CDR1 SGDLS, CDR2 YYNGEE. This CDR3 comprises 16 residues. The CDR3 loop is CASSALAGVVYNEQFF. The CDR3 coding sequence is TGTGCCAGCAGCGCTTTAGCGGGAGTCGTCTACAATGAGCAGTTCTTC.

The CDR3, as DNA: TGTGCCAGCAGCCTCGGCGGAGGAGGGACTGGAAACACCATATATTTT. It is translated as CASSLGGGGTGNTIYF. The chain uses TRBV13 and TRBJ1-3; D unclear. This CDR3 has 16 residues. V was cut by 5 bases and J by 2 bases, with 16 bases left in between. Germline CDR1 and CDR2: PRHDT and FYEKMQ (reference sequence).